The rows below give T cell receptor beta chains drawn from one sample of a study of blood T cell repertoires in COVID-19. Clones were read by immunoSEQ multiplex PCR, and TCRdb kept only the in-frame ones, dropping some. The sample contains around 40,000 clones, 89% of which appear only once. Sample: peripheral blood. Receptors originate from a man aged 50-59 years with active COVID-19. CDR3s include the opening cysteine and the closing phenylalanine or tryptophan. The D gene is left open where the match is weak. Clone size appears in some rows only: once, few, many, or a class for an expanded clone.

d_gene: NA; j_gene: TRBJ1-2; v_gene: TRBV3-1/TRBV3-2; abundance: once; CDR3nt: TGTGCCAGCAGCCAGAATAGGAGGGGCGCCTACACCTTC; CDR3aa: CASSQNRRGAYTF
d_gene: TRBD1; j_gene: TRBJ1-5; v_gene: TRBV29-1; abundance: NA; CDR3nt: TGCAGCGCTGCCGGGACAGGGGGTAATGATCAGCCCCAGCATTTT; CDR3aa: CSAAGTGGNDQPQHF
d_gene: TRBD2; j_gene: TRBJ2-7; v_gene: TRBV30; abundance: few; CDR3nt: TGTGCCTGGAGTATAGCGGGAACCTACGAGCAGTACTTC; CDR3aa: CAWSIAGTYEQYF
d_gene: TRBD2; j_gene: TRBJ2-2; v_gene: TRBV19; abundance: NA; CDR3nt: TGTGCCAGTAGTGTTAGCGGGAGCGCAGCCGGGGAGCTGTTTTTT; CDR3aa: CASSVSGSAAGELFF
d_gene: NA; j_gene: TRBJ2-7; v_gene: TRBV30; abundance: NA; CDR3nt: TGTGCTTGGGGCGGGCAAACCTACGAGCAGTACTTC; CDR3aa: CAWGGQTYEQYF
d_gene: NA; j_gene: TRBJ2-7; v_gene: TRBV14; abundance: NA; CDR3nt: TGTGCCAGCAGCAGAACGGGGACCTACGAGCAGTACTTC; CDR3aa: CASSRTGTYEQYF
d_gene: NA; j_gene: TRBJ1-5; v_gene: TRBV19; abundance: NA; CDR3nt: TGTGCCAGTAGTTTTGCACTTTTGAGCAATCAGCCCCAGCATTTT; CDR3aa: CASSFALLSNQPQHF
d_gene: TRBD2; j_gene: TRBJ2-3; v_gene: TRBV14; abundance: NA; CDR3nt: TGTGCCAGCAGCCAAGCCCATGGACTAGCGGAGCCCTCTGGCACAGATACGCAGTATTTT; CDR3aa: CASSQAHGLAEPSGTDTQYF
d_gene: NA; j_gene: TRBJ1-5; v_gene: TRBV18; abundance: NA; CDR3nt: TGTGCCAGCTCAAAACAGGGAAACAATCAGCCCCAGCATTTT; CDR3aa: CASSKQGNNQPQHF
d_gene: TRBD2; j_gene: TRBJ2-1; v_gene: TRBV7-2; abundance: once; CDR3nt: TGTGCCAGCAGCTTAGCTAGCGGGCCGTACAATGAGCAGTTCTTC; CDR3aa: CASSLASGPYNEQFF